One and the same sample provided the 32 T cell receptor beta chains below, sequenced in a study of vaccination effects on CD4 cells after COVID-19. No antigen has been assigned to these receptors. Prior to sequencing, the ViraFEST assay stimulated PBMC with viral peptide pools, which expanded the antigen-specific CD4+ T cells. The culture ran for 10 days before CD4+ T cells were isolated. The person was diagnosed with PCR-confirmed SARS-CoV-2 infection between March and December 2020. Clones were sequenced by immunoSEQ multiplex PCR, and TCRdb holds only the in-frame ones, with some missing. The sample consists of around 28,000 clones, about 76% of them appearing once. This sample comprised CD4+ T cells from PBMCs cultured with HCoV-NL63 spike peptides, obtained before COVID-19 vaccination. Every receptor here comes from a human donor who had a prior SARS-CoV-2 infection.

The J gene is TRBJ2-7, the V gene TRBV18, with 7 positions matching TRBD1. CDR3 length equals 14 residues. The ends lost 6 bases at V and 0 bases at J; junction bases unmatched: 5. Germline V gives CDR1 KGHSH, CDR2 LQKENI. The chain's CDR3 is CASSKDRNSYEQYF. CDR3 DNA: TGTGCCAGCTCGAAGGACAGGAACTCCTACGAGCAGTACTTC.

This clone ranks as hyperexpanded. The CDR3 sequence is CASSKGSGNYGYTF. DNA of the CDR3: TGTGCCAGCAGCAAAGGATCTGGCAACTATGGCTACACCTTC. The chain employs TRBV6-2 or TRBV6-3 and TRBJ1-2, with no clear D. The CDR3 has 14 residues. CDR1 is MNHEY and CDR2 is SVGEGT in the germline V gene. The ends were cut back, 6 bases at V and 2 bases at J, with 13 bases in the middle.

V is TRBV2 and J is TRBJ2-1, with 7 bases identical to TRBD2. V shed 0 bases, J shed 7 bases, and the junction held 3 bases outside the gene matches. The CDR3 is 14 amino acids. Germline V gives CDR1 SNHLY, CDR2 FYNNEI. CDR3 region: CASSEARGRNEQFF. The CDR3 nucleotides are TGTGCCAGCAGTGAAGCGCGGGGGAGGAATGAGCAGTTCTTC.

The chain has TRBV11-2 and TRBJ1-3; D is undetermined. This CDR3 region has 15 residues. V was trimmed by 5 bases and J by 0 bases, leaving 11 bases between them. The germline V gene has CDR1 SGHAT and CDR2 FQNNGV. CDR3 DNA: TGTGCCAGCAGCCCCGGCGGACTCTCTGGAAACACCATATATTTT. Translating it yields CASSPGGLSGNTIYF. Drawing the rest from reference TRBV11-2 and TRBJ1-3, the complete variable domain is EAGVAQSPRYKIIEKRQSVAFWCNPISGHATLYWYQQILGQGPKLLIQFQNNGVVDDSQLPKDRFSAERLKGVDSTLKIQPAKLEDSAVYLCASSPGGLSGNTIYFGEGSWLTVV.

This CDR3 is CASSLGGPMSTDTQYF. The CDR3 DNA follows: TGTGCCAGCAGCTTAGGAGGCCCAATGAGTACAGATACGCAGTATTTT. The V and J genes are TRBV7-9 and TRBJ2-3; D not certain. V dropped 1 base and J dropped 3 bases, with 14 bases sitting between them. The length of the CDR3 is 16 residues. Germline V gene lookup returns CDR1 SEHNR and CDR2 FQNEAQ (reference sequence).

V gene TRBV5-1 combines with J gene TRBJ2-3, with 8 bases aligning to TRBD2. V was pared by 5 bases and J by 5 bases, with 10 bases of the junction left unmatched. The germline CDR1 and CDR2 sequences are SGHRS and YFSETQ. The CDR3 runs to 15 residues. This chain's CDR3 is CASSLRAGGLDTQYF. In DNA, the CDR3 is TGCGCCAGCAGTCTCCGGGCGGGAGGATTAGATACGCAGTATTTT.

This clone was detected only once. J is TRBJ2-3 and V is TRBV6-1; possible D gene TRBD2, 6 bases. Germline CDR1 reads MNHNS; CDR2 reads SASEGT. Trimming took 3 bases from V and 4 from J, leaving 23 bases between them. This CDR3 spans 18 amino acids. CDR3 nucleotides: TGTGCCAGCAGTGATCTTCCCGGCTGGGGGAGGAAGTCAGATACGCAGTATTTT. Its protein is CASSDLPGWGRKSDTQYF.

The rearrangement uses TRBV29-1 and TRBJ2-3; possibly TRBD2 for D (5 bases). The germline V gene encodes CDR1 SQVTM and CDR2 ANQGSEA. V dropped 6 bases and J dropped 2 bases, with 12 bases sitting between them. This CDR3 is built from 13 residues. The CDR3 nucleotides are TGCAGCGTCTCCGGACTCCACACAGATACGCAGTATTTT. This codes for CSVSGLHTDTQYF.

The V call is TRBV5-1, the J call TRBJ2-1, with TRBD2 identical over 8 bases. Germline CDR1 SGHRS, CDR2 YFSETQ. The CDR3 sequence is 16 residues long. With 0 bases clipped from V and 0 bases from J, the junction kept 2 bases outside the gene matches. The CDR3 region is CASSLVAGSSYNEQFF. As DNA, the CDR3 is TGCGCCAGCAGCTTGGTAGCGGGGAGCTCCTACAATGAGCAGTTCTTC.

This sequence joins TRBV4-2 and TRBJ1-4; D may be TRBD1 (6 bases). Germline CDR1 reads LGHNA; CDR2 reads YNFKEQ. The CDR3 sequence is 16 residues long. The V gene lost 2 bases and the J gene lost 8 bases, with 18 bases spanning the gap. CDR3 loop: CASSQRGGGWTEKLFF. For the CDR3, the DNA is TGTGCCAGCAGCCAAAGGGGGGGAGGGTGGACCGAAAAACTGTTTTTT.

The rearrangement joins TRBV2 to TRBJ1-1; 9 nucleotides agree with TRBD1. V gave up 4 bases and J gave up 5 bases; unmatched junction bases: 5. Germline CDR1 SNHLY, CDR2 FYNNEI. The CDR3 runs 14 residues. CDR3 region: CASSAGTGRTEAFF. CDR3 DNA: TGTGCCAGCAGTGCCGGGACAGGGAGGACTGAAGCTTTCTTT.

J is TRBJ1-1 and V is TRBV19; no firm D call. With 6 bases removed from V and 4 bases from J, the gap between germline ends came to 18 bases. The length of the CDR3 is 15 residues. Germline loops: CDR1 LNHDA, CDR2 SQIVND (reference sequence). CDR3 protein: CASRKPGSWATEAFF. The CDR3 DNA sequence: TGTGCCAGTAGGAAACCGGGTTCCTGGGCCACTGAAGCTTTCTTT. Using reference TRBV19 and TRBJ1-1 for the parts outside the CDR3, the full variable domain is DGGITQSPKYLFRKEGQNVTLSCEQNLNHDAMYWYRQDPGQGLRLIYYSQIVNDFQKGDIAEGYSVSREKKESFPLTVTSAQKNPTAFYLCASRKPGSWATEAFFGQGTRLTVV.

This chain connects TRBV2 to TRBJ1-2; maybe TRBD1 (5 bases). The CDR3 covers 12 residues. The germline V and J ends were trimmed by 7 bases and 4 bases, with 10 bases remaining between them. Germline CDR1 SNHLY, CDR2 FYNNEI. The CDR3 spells CASNRQIYGYTF. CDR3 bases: TGTGCCAGCAACAGACAGATCTATGGCTACACCTTC.

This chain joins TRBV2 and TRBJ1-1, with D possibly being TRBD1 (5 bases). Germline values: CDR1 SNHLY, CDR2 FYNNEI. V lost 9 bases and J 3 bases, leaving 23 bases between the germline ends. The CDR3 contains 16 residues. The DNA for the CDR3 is TGTGCCAGAGGGGTTAGACAGTACCTCTCTGACACTGAAGCTTTCTTT. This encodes CARGVRQYLSDTEAFF.

DNA of the CDR3: TGTGCCACCAGCGTTCCCGAAAATCAGCCCCAGCATTTT. Translating gives CATSVPENQPQHF. The rearrangement uses TRBV15 and TRBJ1-5; no definite D call. V gave up 5 bases and J gave up 4 bases, with 9 bases separating them. The CDR3 covers 13 residues. Looked up from germline, CDR1 is LNHNV and CDR2 is YYDKDF (reference sequence).

The CDR3 loop is CASSPSSYEQYF. CDR3 in DNA: TGTGCCAGCAGTCCAAGCTCCTACGAGCAGTACTTC. The chain has TRBV6-5 and TRBJ2-7; D is undetermined. The CDR3 totals 12 residues. The V end was cut by 5 bases, the J end by 0 bases, with 5 bases between. The germline CDR1 and CDR2 sequences are MNHEY and SVGAGI.

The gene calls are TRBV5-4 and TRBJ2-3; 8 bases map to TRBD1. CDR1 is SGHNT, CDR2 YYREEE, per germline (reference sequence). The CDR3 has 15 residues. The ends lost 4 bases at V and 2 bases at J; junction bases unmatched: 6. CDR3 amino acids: CASSRTGSNTDTQYF. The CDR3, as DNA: TGTGCCAGCAGCCGGACAGGGAGTAACACAGATACGCAGTATTTT.

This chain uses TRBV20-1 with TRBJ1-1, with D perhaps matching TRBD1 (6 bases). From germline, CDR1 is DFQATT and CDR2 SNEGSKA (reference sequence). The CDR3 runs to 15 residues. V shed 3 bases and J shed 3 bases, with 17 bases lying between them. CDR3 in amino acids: CSASSPRQADTEAFF. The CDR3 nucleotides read TGCAGTGCTAGTTCACCTCGACAGGCGGACACTGAAGCTTTCTTT.

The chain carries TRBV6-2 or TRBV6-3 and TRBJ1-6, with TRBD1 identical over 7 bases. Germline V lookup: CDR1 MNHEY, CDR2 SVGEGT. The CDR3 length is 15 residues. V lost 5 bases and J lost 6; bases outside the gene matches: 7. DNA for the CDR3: TGTGCCAGCAGTCTAAGGGGGCGCGGTAATTCACCCCTCCACTTT. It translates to CASSLRGRGNSPLHF.

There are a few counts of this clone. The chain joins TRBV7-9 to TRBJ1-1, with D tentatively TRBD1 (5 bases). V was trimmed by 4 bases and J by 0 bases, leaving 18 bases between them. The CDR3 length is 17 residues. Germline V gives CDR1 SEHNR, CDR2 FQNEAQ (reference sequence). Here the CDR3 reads CASSSFGKGSMNTEAFF. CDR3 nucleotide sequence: TGTGCCAGCAGCTCATTCGGGAAGGGGTCCATGAACACTGAAGCTTTCTTT.

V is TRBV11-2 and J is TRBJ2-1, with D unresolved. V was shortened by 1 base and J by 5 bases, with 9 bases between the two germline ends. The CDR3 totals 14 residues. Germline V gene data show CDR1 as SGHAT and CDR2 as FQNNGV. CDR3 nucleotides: TGTGCCAGCAGCTTAGCGGGTAACGACAATGAGCAGTTCTTC. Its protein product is CASSLAGNDNEQFF.

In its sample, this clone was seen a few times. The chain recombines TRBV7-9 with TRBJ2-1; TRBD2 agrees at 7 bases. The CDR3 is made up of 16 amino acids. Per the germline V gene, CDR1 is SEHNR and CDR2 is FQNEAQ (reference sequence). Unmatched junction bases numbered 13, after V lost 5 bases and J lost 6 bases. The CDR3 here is CASSPFGSGVSNEQFF. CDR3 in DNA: TGTGCCAGCAGCCCCTTTGGGAGCGGGGTAAGCAATGAGCAGTTCTTC.

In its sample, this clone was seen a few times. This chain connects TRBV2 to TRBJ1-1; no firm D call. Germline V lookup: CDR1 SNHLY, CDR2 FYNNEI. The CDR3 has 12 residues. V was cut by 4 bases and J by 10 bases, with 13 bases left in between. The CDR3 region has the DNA TGTGCCAGCAGTGGGGGTGGAGAGACAGCTTTCTTT. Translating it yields CASSGGGETAFF. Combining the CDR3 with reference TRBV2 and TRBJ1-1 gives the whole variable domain EPEVTQTPSHQVTQMGQEVILRCVPISNHLYFYWYRQILGQKVEFLVSFYNNEISEKSEIFDDQFSVERPDGSNFTLKIRSTKLEDSAMYFCASSGGGETAFFGQGTRLTVV.

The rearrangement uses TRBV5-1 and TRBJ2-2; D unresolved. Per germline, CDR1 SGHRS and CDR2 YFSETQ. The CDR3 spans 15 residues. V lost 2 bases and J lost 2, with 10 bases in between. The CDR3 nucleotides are TGCGCCAGCAGCTTACTCCAAGCCAACACCGGGGAGCTGTTTTTT. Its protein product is CASSLLQANTGELFF.

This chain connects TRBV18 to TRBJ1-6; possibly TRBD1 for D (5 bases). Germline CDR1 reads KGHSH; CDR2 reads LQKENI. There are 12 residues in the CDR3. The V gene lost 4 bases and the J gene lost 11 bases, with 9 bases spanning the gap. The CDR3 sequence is CASSRQGAPLHF. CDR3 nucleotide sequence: TGTGCCAGCTCACGACAAGGGGCACCCCTCCACTTT.

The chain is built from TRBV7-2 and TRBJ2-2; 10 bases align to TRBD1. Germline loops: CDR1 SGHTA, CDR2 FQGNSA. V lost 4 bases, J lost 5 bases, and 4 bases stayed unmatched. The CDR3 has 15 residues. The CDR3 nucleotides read TGTGCCAGCAGCTGGAGACAGGGGGCAACCGGGGAGCTGTTTTTT. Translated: CASSWRQGATGELFF. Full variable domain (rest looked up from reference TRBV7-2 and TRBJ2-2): GAGVSQSPSNKVTEKGKDVELRCDPISGHTALYWYRQSLGQGLEFLIYFQGNSAPDKSGLPSDRFSAERTGGSVSTLTIQRTQQEDSAVYLCASSWRQGATGELFFGEGSRLTVL.

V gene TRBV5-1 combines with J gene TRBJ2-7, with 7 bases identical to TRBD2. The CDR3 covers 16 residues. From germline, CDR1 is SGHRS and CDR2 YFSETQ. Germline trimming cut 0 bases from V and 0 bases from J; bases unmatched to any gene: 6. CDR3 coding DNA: TGCGCCAGCAGCTTGGCCAATCTAGCGGACTCCTACGAGCAGTACTTC. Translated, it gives CASSLANLADSYEQYF.

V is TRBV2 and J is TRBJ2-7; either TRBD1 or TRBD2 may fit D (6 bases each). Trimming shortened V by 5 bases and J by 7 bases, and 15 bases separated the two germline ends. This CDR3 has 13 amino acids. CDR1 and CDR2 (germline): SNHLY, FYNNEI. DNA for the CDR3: TGTGCCAGCAGTTTTGCAGGGGCGGGGGAGCAGTACTTC. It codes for CASSFAGAGEQYF.

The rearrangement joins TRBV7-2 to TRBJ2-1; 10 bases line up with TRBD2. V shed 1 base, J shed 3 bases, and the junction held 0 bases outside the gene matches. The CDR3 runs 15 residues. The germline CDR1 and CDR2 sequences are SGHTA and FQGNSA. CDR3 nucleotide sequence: TGTGCCAGCAGCTTAGGGACTAGCGGCTACAATGAGCAGTTCTTC. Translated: CASSLGTSGYNEQFF.

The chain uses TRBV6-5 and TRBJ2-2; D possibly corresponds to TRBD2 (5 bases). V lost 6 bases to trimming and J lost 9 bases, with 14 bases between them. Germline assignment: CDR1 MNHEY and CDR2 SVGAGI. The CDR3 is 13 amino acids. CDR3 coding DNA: TGTGCCAGCAGAACGGGCGCGGGCCGGGAGCTGTTTTTT. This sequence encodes CASRTGAGRELFF.

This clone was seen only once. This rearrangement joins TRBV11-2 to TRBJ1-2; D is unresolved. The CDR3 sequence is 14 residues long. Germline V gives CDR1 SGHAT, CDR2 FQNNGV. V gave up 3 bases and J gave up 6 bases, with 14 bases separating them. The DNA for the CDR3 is TGTGCCAGCAGCTTTATTCAAGGGTTCGATGGCTACACCTTC. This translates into CASSFIQGFDGYTF. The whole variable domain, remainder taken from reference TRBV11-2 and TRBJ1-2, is EAGVAQSPRYKIIEKRQSVAFWCNPISGHATLYWYQQILGQGPKLLIQFQNNGVVDDSQLPKDRFSAERLKGVDSTLKIQPAKLEDSAVYLCASSFIQGFDGYTFGSGTRLTVV.

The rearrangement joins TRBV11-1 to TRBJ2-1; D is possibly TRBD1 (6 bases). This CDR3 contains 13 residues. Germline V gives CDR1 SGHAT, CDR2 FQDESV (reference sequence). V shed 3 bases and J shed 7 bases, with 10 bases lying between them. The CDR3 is CASSLDRPNEQFF. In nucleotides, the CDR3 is TGTGCCAGCAGCTTGGACAGACCGAATGAGCAGTTCTTC. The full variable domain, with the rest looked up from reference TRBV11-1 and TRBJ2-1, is EAEVAQSPRYKITEKSQAVAFWCDPISGHATLYWYRQILGQGPELLVQFQDESVVDDSQLPKDRFSAERLKGVDSTLKIQPAELGDSAMYLCASSLDRPNEQFFGPGTRLTVL.